This T cell receptor beta chain came from a study of cytomegalovirus exposure and HLA in healthy donors. Study-level results: High specificity and sensitivity for cytomegalovirus status were reported for the classifier. The study flagged some 170 TCR beta chains as cytomegalovirus-associated.

Regarding this clone: The antigen is undetermined.

Using immunoSEQ multiplex PCR, the repertoire was profiled, and TCRdb retains in-frame clones only, with some absent. The repertoire holds 100,000 to 150,000 clones, with 90% to 97% as singletons. V lost 7 bases to trimming and J lost 8 bases, with 14 bases between them. CDR1 is DFQATT and CDR2 is SNEGSKA in the germline V gene (reference sequence). The CDR3 loop spans 11 amino acids. The rearrangement links TRBV20-1 to TRBJ1-1; D is possibly TRBD1 (6 bases). This receptor was identified in a man younger than 35 in good health and CMV-seronegative. Sequenced material: PBMCs. The CDR3 is CSEQGPREAFF. The CDR3 region has the DNA TGCAGTGAACAGGGTCCTCGGGAAGCTTTCTTT.